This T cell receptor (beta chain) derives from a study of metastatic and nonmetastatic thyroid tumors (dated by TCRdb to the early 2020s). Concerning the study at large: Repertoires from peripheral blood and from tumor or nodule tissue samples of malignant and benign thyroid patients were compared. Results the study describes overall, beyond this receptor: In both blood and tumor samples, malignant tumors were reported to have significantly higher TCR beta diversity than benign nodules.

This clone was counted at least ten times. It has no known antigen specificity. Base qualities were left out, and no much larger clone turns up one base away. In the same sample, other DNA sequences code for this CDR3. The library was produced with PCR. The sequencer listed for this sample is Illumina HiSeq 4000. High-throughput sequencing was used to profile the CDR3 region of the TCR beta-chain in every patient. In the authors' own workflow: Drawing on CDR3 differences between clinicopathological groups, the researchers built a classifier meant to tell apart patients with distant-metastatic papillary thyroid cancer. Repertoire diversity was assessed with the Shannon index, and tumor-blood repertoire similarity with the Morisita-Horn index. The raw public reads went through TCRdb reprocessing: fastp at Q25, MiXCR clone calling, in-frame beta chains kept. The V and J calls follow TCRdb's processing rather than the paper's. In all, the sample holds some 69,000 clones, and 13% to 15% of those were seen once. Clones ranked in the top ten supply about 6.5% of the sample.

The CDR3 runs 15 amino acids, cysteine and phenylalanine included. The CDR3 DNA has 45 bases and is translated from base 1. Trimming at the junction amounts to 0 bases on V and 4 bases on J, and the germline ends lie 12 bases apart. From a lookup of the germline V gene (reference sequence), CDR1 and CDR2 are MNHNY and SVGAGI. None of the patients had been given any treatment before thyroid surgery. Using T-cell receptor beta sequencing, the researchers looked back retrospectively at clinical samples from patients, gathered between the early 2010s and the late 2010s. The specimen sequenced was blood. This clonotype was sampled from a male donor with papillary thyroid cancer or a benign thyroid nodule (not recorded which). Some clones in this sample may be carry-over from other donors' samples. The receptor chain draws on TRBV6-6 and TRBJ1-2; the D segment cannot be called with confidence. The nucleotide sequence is TGTGCCAGCAGTTACTCGGCAGATGAGGGCTATGGCTACACCTTC. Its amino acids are CASSYSADEGYGYTF.